Detailed here is one T cell receptor beta chain. Its cognate antigen is unknown. The data are from a study of shared clonotypes between healthy human individuals. Study findings and constraints: Although depth was large, rarefaction showed that sequencing of the sorted subsets was incomplete.

Trimming cost V 4 bases and J 4 bases, with 14 bases left between them. The germline CDR1 and CDR2 sequences are MNHEY and SVGAGI. The CDR3 is 15 residues long. Sequenced by immunoSEQ multiplex PCR; TCRdb stores in-frame clones only, minus some. The sample has a few million clones; approximately 95% are singletons. The sample comprised naive CD4+ T cells from PBMCs. Subset here: CD45RA+ positively selected. The rearrangement uses TRBV6-5 and TRBJ1-5; D might be TRBD1 (6 bases). The TCR was taken from a man aged 18-30 years in good health. Some clones in this sample may be carry-over from other donors' samples. Here the CDR3 reads CASSSLGGGNQPQHF. Here the CDR3 DNA reads TGTGCCAGCAGTTCCCTAGGGGGAGGGAATCAGCCCCAGCATTTT.